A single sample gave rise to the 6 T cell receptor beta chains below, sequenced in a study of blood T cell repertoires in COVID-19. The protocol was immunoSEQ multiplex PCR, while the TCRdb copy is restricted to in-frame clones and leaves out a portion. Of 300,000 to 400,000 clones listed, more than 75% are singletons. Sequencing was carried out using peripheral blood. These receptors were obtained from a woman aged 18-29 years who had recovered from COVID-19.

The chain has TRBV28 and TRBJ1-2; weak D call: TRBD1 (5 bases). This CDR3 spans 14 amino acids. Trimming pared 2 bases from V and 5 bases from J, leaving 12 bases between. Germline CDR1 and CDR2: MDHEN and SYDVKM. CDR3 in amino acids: CASSLEQAVYGYTF. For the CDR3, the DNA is TGTGCCAGCAGTTTAGAACAGGCAGTTTATGGCTACACCTTC.

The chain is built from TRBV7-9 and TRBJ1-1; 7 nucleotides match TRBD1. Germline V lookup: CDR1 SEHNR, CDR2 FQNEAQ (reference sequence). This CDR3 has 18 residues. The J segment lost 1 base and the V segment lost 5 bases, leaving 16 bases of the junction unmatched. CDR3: CASSPLRTGKGRNTEAFF. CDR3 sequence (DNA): TGTGCCAGCAGCCCTCTAAGGACAGGTAAGGGCCGGAACACTGAAGCTTTCTTT. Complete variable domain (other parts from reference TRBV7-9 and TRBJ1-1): DTGVSQNPRHKITKRGQNVTFRCDPISEHNRLYWYRQTLGQGPEFLTYFQNEAQLEKSRLLSDRFSAERPKGSFSTLEIQRTEQGDSAMYLCASSPLRTGKGRNTEAFFGQGTRLTVV.

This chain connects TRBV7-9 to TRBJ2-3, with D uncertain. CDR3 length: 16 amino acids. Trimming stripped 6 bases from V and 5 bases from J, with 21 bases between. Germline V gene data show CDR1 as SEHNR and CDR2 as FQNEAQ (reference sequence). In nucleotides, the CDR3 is TGTGCCAGCAGACCCCCCATGAAGTTAGATTTAGATACGCAGTATTTT. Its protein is CASRPPMKLDLDTQYF.

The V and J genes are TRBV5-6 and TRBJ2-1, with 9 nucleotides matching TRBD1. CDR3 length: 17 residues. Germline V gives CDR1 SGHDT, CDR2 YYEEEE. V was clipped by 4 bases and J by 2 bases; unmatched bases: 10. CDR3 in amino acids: CASSPDGTGQTYNEQFF. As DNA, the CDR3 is TGTGCCAGCAGCCCTGATGGGACAGGGCAAACCTACAATGAGCAGTTCTTC.

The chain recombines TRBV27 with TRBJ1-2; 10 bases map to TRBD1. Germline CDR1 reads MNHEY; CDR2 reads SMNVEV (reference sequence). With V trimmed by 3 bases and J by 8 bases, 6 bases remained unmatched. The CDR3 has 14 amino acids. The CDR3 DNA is TGTGCCAGCAGTTTCCTAGGACAGGGGGGAGGCTACACCTTC. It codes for CASSFLGQGGGYTF.

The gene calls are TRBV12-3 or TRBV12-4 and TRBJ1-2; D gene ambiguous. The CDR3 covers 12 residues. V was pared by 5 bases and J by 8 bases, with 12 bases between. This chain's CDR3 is CASSQSPRGYTF. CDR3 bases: TGTGCCAGCAGTCAATCCCCGCGAGGCTACACCTTC.